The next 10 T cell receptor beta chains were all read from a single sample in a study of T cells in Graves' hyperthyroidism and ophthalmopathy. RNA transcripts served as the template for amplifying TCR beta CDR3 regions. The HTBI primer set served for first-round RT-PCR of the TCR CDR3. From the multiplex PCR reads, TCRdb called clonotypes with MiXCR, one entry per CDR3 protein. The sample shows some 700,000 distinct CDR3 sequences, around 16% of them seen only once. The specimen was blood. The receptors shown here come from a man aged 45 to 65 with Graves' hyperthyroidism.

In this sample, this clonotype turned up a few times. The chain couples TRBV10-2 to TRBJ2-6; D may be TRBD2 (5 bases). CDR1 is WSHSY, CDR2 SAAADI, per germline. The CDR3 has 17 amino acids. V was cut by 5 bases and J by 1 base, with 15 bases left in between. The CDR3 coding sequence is TGCGCCAGCAGTTTATCAGAATCGGGATCTGGGGCCAACGTCCTGACTTTC. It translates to CASSLSESGSGANVLTF.

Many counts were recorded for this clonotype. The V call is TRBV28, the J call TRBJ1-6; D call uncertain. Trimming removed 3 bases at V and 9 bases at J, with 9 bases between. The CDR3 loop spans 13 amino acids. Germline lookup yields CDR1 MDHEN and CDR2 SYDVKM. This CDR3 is CASSFGGISPLHF. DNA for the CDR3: TGTGCCAGCAGTTTCGGAGGGATTTCACCCCTCCACTTT.

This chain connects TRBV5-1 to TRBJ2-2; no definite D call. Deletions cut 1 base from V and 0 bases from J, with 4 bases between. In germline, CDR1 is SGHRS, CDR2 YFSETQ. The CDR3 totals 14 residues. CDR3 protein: CASSLSPNTGELFF. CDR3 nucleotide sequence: TGCGCCAGCAGCTTGTCTCCGAACACCGGGGAGCTGTTTTTT.

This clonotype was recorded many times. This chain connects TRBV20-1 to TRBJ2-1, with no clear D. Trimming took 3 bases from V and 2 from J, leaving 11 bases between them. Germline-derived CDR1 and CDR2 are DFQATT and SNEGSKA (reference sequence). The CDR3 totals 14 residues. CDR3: CSASPRGPYNEQFF. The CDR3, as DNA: TGCAGTGCTAGCCCCCGTGGCCCCTACAATGAGCAGTTCTTC.

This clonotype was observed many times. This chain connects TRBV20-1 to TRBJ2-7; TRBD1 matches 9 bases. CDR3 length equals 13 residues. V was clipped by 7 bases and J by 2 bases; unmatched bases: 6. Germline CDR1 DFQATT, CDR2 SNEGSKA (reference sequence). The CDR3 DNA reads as TGCAGTGGTGGGACAGGGTCAACCTACGAGCAGTACTTC. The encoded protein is CSGGTGSTYEQYF.

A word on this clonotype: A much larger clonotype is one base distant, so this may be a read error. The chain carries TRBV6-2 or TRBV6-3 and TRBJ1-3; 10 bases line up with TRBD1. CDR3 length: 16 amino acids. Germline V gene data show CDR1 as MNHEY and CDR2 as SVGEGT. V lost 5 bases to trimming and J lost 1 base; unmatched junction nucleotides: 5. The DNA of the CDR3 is TGTGCCAGCAGTCGGATGGGACAGGGGTCTGGAAACACCATATATTTT. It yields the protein CASSRMGQGSGNTIYF.

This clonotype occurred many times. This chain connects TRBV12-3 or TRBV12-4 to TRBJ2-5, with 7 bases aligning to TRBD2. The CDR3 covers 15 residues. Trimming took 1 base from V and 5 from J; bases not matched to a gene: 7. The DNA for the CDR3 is TGTGCCAGCAGTTTAGAGGGGCGGGAGCACGAGACCCAGTACTTC. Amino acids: CASSLEGREHETQYF.

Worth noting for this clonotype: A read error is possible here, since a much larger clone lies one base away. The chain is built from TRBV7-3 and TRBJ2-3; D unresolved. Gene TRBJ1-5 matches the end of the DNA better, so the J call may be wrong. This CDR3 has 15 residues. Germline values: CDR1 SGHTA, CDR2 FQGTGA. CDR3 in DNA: TGTGCCAGCAGCTTGGGCGGGAGGAACTCAGATACGCAGCATTTT. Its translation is CASSLGGRNSDTQHF.

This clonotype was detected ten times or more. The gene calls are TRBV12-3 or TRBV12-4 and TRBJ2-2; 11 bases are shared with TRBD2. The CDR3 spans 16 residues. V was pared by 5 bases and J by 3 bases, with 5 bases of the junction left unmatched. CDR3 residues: CASSPGLAEYTGELFF. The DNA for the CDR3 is TGTGCCAGCAGTCCGGGACTAGCGGAATACACCGGGGAGCTGTTTTTT.

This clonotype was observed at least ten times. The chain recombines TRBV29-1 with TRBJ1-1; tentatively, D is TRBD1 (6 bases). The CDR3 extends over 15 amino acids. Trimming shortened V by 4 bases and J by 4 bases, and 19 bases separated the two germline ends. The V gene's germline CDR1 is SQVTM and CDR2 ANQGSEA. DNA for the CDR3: TGCAGCGTTGGGGGGGGACGGGGGCGCGGCACTGAAGCTTTCTTT. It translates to CSVGGGRGRGTEAFF.